This is a list of T cell receptor beta chains from one sample in a study of lymphopenia after photon versus proton radiotherapy. The method was immunoSEQ multiplex PCR; TCRdb's version includes in-frame clones alone and lacks a portion of them. Of about 83,000 clones detected, 80% to 90% appear once; the ten largest clones hold about 1.3%. The sample in question was peripheral blood, obtained from a patient treated with proton-based radiotherapy. The receptors shown here come from a man aged 60 to 69 with pancreatic cancer. The CDR3 runs from the conserved cysteine through the conserved F or W. Fields, in order: clone size, V gene, CDR3 protein. Part of the rows lack a size; the others show once, few, many or a class for expanded clones.

.	TRBV2	CASSQQGSGQPQHF
.	TRBV19	CASSDRAETDTQYF
.	TRBV5-1	CASSPDSRQRPSEQYF
.	TRBV4-1	CASSQIPGQAYEQYF
.	TRBV28	CASSLVPASSYEQYF
.	TRBV18	CASSPSRYTDTQYF
once	TRBV6-5	CAIKQGLYGYTF
.	TRBV4-2	CASSQDAGGKNYGYTF
.	TRBV27	CASSLQLQETQYF
.	TRBV30	CAWTRAGGNTEAFF
.	TRBV7-3	CASSLAGISQETQYF
.	TRBV28	CASSNGRTGYGNTIYF
.	TRBV6-6	CASSHTGEGYF
.	TRBV5-5	CASSFGEGTDTQYF
.	TRBV6-1	CASSEANRGQRGYTF
.	TRBV6-1	CASSESAGAYGYTF
.	TRBV30	CAWSGGNTQYF
.	TRBV27	CASTVVAGGTGELFF
.	TRBV19	CASSLMTGMGTQYF
.	TRBV6-5	CASSESYNNEQFF
.	TRBV11-3	CASSLDVGLANTGELFF
.	TRBV6-5	CASSYSQGSAQETQYF